This T cell receptor (beta chain) emerged from a study of regulatory T cells in long-lasting Graves disease. Study-level results: With persistent disease, TRBV28, TRBJ1-2 and TRBJ2-5 were the favored segments.

CDR3-region Arm-PCR and iRepertoire HTBI primers produced the TCR beta libraries. TCRdb called the multiplex PCR reads again in MiXCR, with one record for every CDR3 protein. The sample has 350,000 to 450,000 distinct CDR3 sequences, about 23% seen once. This clonotype was found many times. Its antigen is currently unknown. CDR1 and CDR2 from the germline V gene are MNHNS and SASEGT. The CDR3 sequence is 13 residues long. Deletions cut 8 bases from V and 2 bases from J, with 7 bases between. Time point specified: persistent/refractory GD, antithyroid drugs over 5 years with positive TRAb. RNA extracted from PBMCs served as the sequencing template. The source of the patients was an endocrinology department in Xi'an, China.

The V call is TRBV6-1, the J call TRBJ2-6, with D unclear. The sequenced sample was peripheral blood mononuclear cells (PBMCs), obtained when the disease was refractory, from a patient treated with antithyroid drugs. This TCR derives from a woman in her thirties or forties with Graves disease. CDR3 nucleotide sequence: TGTGCCAGCGGCCGTACTGGGGCCAACGTCCTGACTTTC. Translated: CASGRTGANVLTF.